The next 21 T cell receptor beta chains were all read from a single sample in a study of blood T cell repertoires in COVID-19. Method: immunoSEQ multiplex PCR; TCRdb's copy keeps in-frame clones and lacks some. The sample includes approximately 130,000 clones, 80% to 90% seen only once; the top ten take about 2.1%. The sample comprised peripheral blood. These receptors came from a woman aged 50 to 60 with acute or convalescent COVID-19.

The rearrangement links TRBV7-8 to TRBJ1-1, with D tentatively TRBD1 (5 bases). The germline V gene encodes CDR1 SGHVS and CDR2 FQNEAQ. The CDR3 loop spans 18 amino acids. V lost 0 bases, J lost 10 bases, and 27 bases lay in between. CDR3 sequence: CASSLAVTRVGGPGRAFF. CDR3 DNA: TGTGCCAGCAGCTTAGCAGTAACCCGAGTGGGGGGACCCGGTAGAGCTTTCTTT.

This clone was detected only a few times. The chain links TRBV6-5 to TRBJ1-1; D unresolved. The V end lost 5 bases, the J end lost 5 bases, and 15 bases lay between the germline ends. CDR1 and CDR2 from the germline V gene are MNHEY and SVGAGI. This CDR3 is 14 amino acids long. The CDR3 region is CASSRQERGTEAFF. In nucleotides, the CDR3 is TGTGCCAGCAGTAGGCAGGAGCGCGGGACTGAAGCTTTCTTT.

The V call is TRBV10-3, the J call TRBJ2-5; 11 nucleotides line up with TRBD2. CDR3 length: 16 amino acids. The trim removed 0 bases at V and 4 bases at J, leaving 4 bases unmatched. CDR1 is ENHRY, CDR2 SYGVKD, per germline. The CDR3, as DNA: TGTGCCATCAGTGAGTCTTTCCTAGCGGGAGGAGAGACCCAGTACTTC. This gives the protein CAISESFLAGGETQYF.

The rearrangement uses TRBV5-6 and TRBJ2-7; 10 bases match TRBD1. This CDR3 spans 16 amino acids. After removal of 3 bases from V and 6 bases from J, the junction contained 12 bases not matched to a gene. CDR1 and CDR2 from the germline V gene are SGHDT and YYEEEE. The CDR3 protein is CASSSFSGTGVGEQYF. Written as DNA, the CDR3 is TGTGCCAGCAGCTCGTTTTCTGGGACAGGGGTCGGCGAGCAGTACTTC.

V is TRBV11-2 and J is TRBJ2-5, with D possibly TRBD2 on 6 matching bases. The CDR3 has 14 residues. V shed 3 bases and J shed 1 base, with 9 bases lying between them. Germline CDR1 and CDR2: SGHAT and FQNNGV. The CDR3 DNA is TGTGCCAGCAGCTTCATGGGACTCCAAGAGACCCAGTACTTC. It specifies CASSFMGLQETQYF.

This chain connects TRBV19 to TRBJ2-1; TRBD2 matches at 13 bases. J lost 3 bases, V lost 6 bases, and 2 bases had no gene match. Germline values: CDR1 LNHDA, CDR2 SQIVND (reference sequence). The CDR3 length is 15 residues. The chain's CDR3 is CASRRLAGGYNEQFF. The DNA for the CDR3 is TGTGCCAGTAGGAGACTAGCGGGAGGCTACAATGAGCAGTTCTTC.

The rearrangement links TRBV5-1 to TRBJ1-1; D is ambiguous. Trimming shortened V by 6 bases and J by 3 bases, and 12 bases separated the two germline ends. The germline CDR1 and CDR2 sequences are SGHRS and YFSETQ. CDR3 length equals 13 residues. The CDR3 coding sequence is TGCGCCAGCAACAAACAGCTGGACACTGAAGCTTTCTTT. Protein: CASNKQLDTEAFF.

The chain carries TRBV5-1 and TRBJ2-7; the D gene is possibly TRBD1 (5 bases). V was pared by 5 bases and J by 8 bases, with 20 bases between. In germline, CDR1 is SGHRS, CDR2 YFSETQ. This CDR3 comprises 14 residues. CDR3 protein: CASRYTGSPSQQYF. The CDR3, as DNA: TGCGCCAGCAGATACACAGGTAGTCCCTCTCAGCAGTACTTC.

The chain employs TRBV6-5 and TRBJ2-3, with a tentative D call TRBD2 (6 bases). The germline V and J ends were trimmed by 8 bases and 2 bases, with 14 bases remaining between them. This CDR3 is built from 14 residues. Germline loops: CDR1 MNHEY, CDR2 SVGAGI. The chain's CDR3 is CASSLASDTDTQYF. The CDR3 DNA follows: TGTGCCAGCTCCCTGGCTAGCGACACAGATACGCAGTATTTT.

This rearrangement joins TRBV21-1 to TRBJ1-5. TRBV21-1 is given as a pseudogene. CDR3 size: 14 residues. This chain's CDR3 is CASSKDMRNQPQHF. As DNA, the CDR3 is TGTGCCAGCAGCAAAGATATGAGGAATCAGCCCCAGCATTTT.

The gene calls are TRBV27 and TRBJ2-3; 7 nucleotides agree with TRBD1. This CDR3 has 15 amino acids. The V gene's germline CDR1 is MNHEY and CDR2 SMNVEV (reference sequence). The J segment lost 2 bases and the V segment lost 3 bases, leaving 5 bases of the junction unmatched. The DNA of the CDR3 is TGTGCCAGCAGTTTTCTGACAGGGCTCACAGATACGCAGTATTTT. Residues: CASSFLTGLTDTQYF.

V gene TRBV19 combines with J gene TRBJ1-5, with TRBD1 matching 8 bases. The CDR3 has 15 amino acids. Germline V CDR1 and CDR2: LNHDA, SQIVND (reference sequence). V gave up 6 bases and J gave up 1 base; unmatched junction bases: 5. The CDR3 is CASSVQGVSNQPQHF. In DNA, the CDR3 is TGTGCCAGTAGCGTACAGGGGGTAAGCAATCAGCCCCAGCATTTT. The full variable domain, its missing parts supplied by reference TRBV19 and TRBJ1-5, is DGGITQSPKYLFRKEGQNVTLSCEQNLNHDAMYWYRQDPGQGLRLIYYSQIVNDFQKGDIAEGYSVSREKKESFPLTVTSAQKNPTAFYLCASSVQGVSNQPQHFGDGTRLSIL.

This clone was counted only a few times. This chain uses TRBV5-4 with TRBJ2-1; 8 nucleotides match TRBD2. This CDR3 region has 15 residues. Germline CDR1 SGHNT, CDR2 YYREEE (reference sequence). V was clipped by 0 bases and J by 5 bases; unmatched bases: 4. As DNA, the CDR3 is TGTGCCAGCAGCTTGGTTGCGGGAGGTAACAATGAGCAGTTCTTC. This sequence encodes CASSLVAGGNNEQFF.

CDR3 residues: CASGAGYTDTQYF. The CDR3 DNA is TGTGCCAGCGGGGCAGGTTACACAGATACGCAGTATTTT. The chain is built from TRBV2 and TRBJ2-3, with a possible D match to TRBD1 (5 bases). This CDR3 spans 13 amino acids. Trimming shortened V by 8 bases and J by 2 bases, and 11 bases separated the two germline ends. CDR1 SNHLY and CDR2 FYNNEI come from the germline V gene.

The rearrangement uses TRBV7-2 and TRBJ2-3; 10 bases map to TRBD2. From germline, CDR1 is SGHTA and CDR2 FQGNSA. The length of the CDR3 is 16 residues. Trimming removed 6 bases from V and 0 bases from J; junction bases left unmatched: 6. The CDR3 here is CASRSGLAVSTDTQYF. CDR3 in DNA: TGTGCCAGCAGATCTGGACTAGCGGTTAGCACAGATACGCAGTATTTT.

CDR3 sequence reads: CASSLTGGVPNYGYTF. The CDR3 DNA sequence: TGTGCCAGCAGCTTGACAGGGGGCGTTCCTAACTATGGCTACACCTTC. This rearrangement joins TRBV11-2 to TRBJ1-2; 10 nucleotides align to TRBD1. The germline V gene encodes CDR1 SGHAT and CDR2 FQNNGV. V gave up 3 bases and J gave up 0 bases; unmatched junction bases: 4. This CDR3 is built from 16 residues.

V usage is TRBV7-9 and J usage is TRBJ1-2; D is ambiguous. Germline values: CDR1 SEHNR, CDR2 FQNEAQ (reference sequence). Trimming shortened V by 1 base and J by 2 bases, and 5 bases separated the two germline ends. The CDR3 runs to 13 residues. The CDR3 nucleotides are TGTGCCAGCAGCTTAGGGCAGAACTATGGCTACACCTTC. Its protein is CASSLGQNYGYTF.

The rearrangement joins TRBV6-2 or TRBV6-3 to TRBJ2-3; a weak D match, TRBD2 (6 bases). The CDR3 loop spans 14 amino acids. CDR1 is MNHEY, CDR2 SVGEGT, per germline. V was pared by 2 bases and J by 4 bases, with 10 bases between. Written as DNA, the CDR3 is TGTGCCAGCAGTTACGAAGGGGAGGCAGATACGCAGTATTTT. It specifies CASSYEGEADTQYF.

The chain uses TRBV30 and TRBJ1-1; 7 bases agree with TRBD1. V trimming: 4 bases; J trimming: 5 bases; junction bases outside the gene matches: 10. The length of the CDR3 is 14 residues. Germline V gives CDR1 GTSNPN, CDR2 SVGIG (reference sequence). This CDR3 is CAWNPGQAGTEAFF. As DNA, the CDR3 is TGTGCCTGGAACCCCGGACAGGCGGGGACTGAAGCTTTCTTT.

The chain uses TRBV4-1 and TRBJ1-1; maybe TRBD1 (5 bases). Trimming took 2 bases from V and 0 from J, leaving 16 bases between them. The CDR3 contains 17 residues. Germline V gene data show CDR1 as MGHRA and CDR2 as YSYEKL. For the CDR3, the DNA is TGCGCCAGCAGCCAATGGGGGGAAAGGAACATGAACACTGAAGCTTTCTTT. Its translation is CASSQWGERNMNTEAFF.

CDR3 coding DNA: TGTGCCAGCAAGGAAGCCCCAGGCGGGGGCACTGAAGCTTTCTTT. Translated, it gives CASKEAPGGGTEAFF. The genes are TRBV6-4 and TRBJ1-1, with a tentative D call TRBD1 (5 bases). The CDR3 totals 15 residues. Trimming shortened V by 7 bases and J by 4 bases, and 19 bases separated the two germline ends. Germline V gene lookup returns CDR1 MRHNA and CDR2 SNTAGT.